This T cell receptor beta chain was identified during a study of regulatory T cells in long-lasting Graves disease. Germline lookup yields CDR1 SGHRS and CDR2 YFSETQ. Trimming removed 0 bases at V and 6 bases at J, with 8 bases between. The length of the CDR3 is 13 residues. Time point defined: newly diagnosed GD, antithyroid drugs for less than 3 months. PBMC-extracted RNA yielded the TCR library. In each case, Graves' disease was diagnosed per American Thyroid Association guidelines. Building the TCR beta libraries relied on iRepertoire HTBI primers, and CDR3 regions underwent Arm-PCR. TCRdb ran MiXCR on the multiplex PCR reads and lists one entry per CDR3 protein. This sample has hundreds of thousands of distinct CDR3 sequences, with roughly 15% found just once. This clonotype has a handful of counts. Its matching antigen is unknown. Findings and limits, study-wide: Persistent patients had more shared public clonotypes (about 2,800) than new patients (about 880).

These data also featured in a second study, about T cells in Graves' hyperthyroidism and ophthalmopathy. That report adds: Ophthalmopathy cases were set apart from stable hyperthyroidism by a 13 V-J model.

Sequencing used peripheral blood mononuclear cells (PBMCs), obtained at new diagnosis, from a patient treated with antithyroid drugs. The receptor was isolated from a woman in her twenties or thirties with Graves disease. This chain connects TRBV5-1 to TRBJ2-3; D unresolved. The CDR3 sequence: CASSLDFVDTQYF. The CDR3 DNA sequence: TGCGCCAGCAGCTTGGACTTTGTGGATACGCAGTATTTT.